A single T cell receptor beta chain is shown here with its context. Its antigen is unidentified. The data belong to a study of shared clonotypes between healthy human individuals. Study conclusions and caveats: Large depth notwithstanding, sorted-subset sequencing proved incomplete by rarefaction. Naive CD4 clonotypes overlapped across several donors at approximately 5.5%. Among non-shared clonotypes, generation probabilities were lower than among those shared by all four donors.

Original processing notes: Filtering differed, since immunoSEQ gave only junction sequences and no quality scores. The table came from immunoSEQ multiplex PCR; TCRdb's copy has only in-frame clones and leaves some out. The DNA was the basis for D and trimming; V, J and clone size are from that table. This table has 2,500,000 or so clones, about nine tenths appearing once. The sequenced sample was naive CD4+ T cells from PBMCs. Subset denoted: CD45RA+ positively selected. The sequence derives from a man aged 18 to 29 in good health. Some clones in this sample may be carry-over from other donors' samples.

In nucleotides, the CDR3 is TGTGCCAGCGCTTTACTAGACGGCTCCTACGAGCAGTACTTC. Its protein product is CASALLDGSYEQYF. The gene calls are TRBV18 and TRBJ2-7; D is possibly TRBD2 (5 bases). The CDR3 is 14 amino acids. Per germline, CDR1 KGHSH and CDR2 LQKENI. V was cut by 8 bases and J by 0 bases, with 14 bases left in between. The full variable domain, its missing parts supplied by reference TRBV18 and TRBJ2-7, is NAGVMQNPRHLVRRRGQEARLRCSPMKGHSHVYWYRQLPEEGLKFMVYLQKENIIDESGMPKERFSAEFPKEGPSILRIQQVVRGDSAAYFCASALLDGSYEQYFGPGTRLTVT.